This T cell receptor (beta chain) was observed in a study of shared clonotypes between healthy human individuals. Findings and limits, study-wide: With few donors, the genetic and exposure-history diversity represented was limited. The study sampled only blood, and tissue repertoires likely differ. A few donors had about 5% of their naive CD4 clonotypes in common.

It was across several immunoSEQ plates that each subset's genomic DNA was evenly split. Produced via immunoSEQ multiplex PCR; TCRdb's table is partial and in-frame only. Altogether 2 million to 2.5 million clones are present, 85% to 95% being singletons, with the ten largest covering 0.3% to 0.45%. To note about this clone: Its antigen is still unknown.

This receptor was taken from a man younger than 30 in good health. Some clones in this sample may be carry-over from other donors' samples. Sample: naive CD4+ T cells from PBMCs. Subset specified: CD45RA+ positively selected.

CDR3 region: CASGAQGANVLTF. CDR3 DNA sequence: TGTGCCAGCGGGGCGCAGGGGGCCAACGTCCTGACTTTC. V usage is TRBV6-6 and J usage is TRBJ2-6, with a weak D call TRBD1 (5 bases). Trimming shortened V by 8 bases and J by 4 bases, and 9 bases separated the two germline ends. Per germline, CDR1 MNHNY and CDR2 SVGAGI (reference sequence). The CDR3 has 13 amino acids.